This T cell receptor beta chain appears in the sequencing data of a study of blood T cell repertoires in COVID-19 (dated by TCRdb to about 2020). Concerning the study at large: Collaborator samples came from the United States, Italy and Spain and covered acute and convalescent phases of COVID-19. The material from the prospective study consisted of cDNA or gDNA derived from T cells, B-cell-depleted T cells, or PBMCs. Deeply sampled blood TCRbeta repertoires from subjects exposed to, actively infected with, or recovered from COVID-19 were included in the dataset. The repertoires were made available in a free public database intended to serve as a resource for research on the immune response to SARS-CoV-2. Samples came from the ongoing ImmuneRACE study (first 160 participants) plus 1,254 subjects from 6 global collaborators. The sample metadata nearly always contained a de-identified subject ID, COVID-19 status, age in years and sex. HLA class I and class II types, where available, came from metadata supplied by the sample provider rather than from assay-based typing.

TCRbeta CDR3 regions were amplified from genomic DNA by means of the immunoSEQ Assay, a bias-controlled multiplex PCR. The source study handled its data this way. The number of nucleated cells in each sample was estimated from the amplification of reference gene primers within the assay. Sequence reads were collapsed and filtered to measure the absolute abundance of every unique TCRbeta CDR3 rearrangement. For each sample, productive Simpson clonality was calculated by taking the square root of Simpson's diversity index across productive rearrangements. What TCRdb holds here is the immuneACCESS table cut down to in-frame rearrangements. Part of the clones is not present; checked against another copy, under half of the missing clones reflect an unresolved V gene, and the others are unexplained. That table supplies the V and J calls and clone size; D and trimming were determined from the DNA. Present in this sample are about 170,000 clones, 85% to 90% of which were seen just once. The top ten clonotypes cover 0.55% to 0.6% of the sample.

In the case of this clone: What this receptor recognizes is not known. No much larger clone is present one base from it, and per-base qualities are unavailable.

One collaborating source in Seattle enrolled patients during active infection and followed them longitudinally through the course of disease. Each collaborating institution followed its own protocols to collect whole blood in K2EDTA tubes. Collaborator samples were shipped for TCRbeta analysis as frozen whole blood, isolated PBMCs, or DNA extracted from either sample type. On the study overall, not on this receptor specifically: How much clinical and demographic metadata was included differed by source and by participant, and the metadata was provided uncurated.

From V the trimming removes 4 bases and from J it removes 1 base, while the gene matches leave 4 bases of the junction unaccounted for. Per the germline V gene (reference sequence), MNHNY is the CDR1 and SVGAGI is the CDR2. There are 15 amino acids in the CDR3, from cysteine to phenylalanine inclusive. Of the read, only the CDR3 DNA is kept; its 45 bases are in frame from base 1. The specimen was peripheral blood. The chain is encoded by TRBV6-6 joined to TRBJ2-5, and 9 bases in between align with TRBD2. This TCR derives from a man aged 55 to 70 with COVID-19, enrolled during active disease. CDR3 loop: CASSSTSGAQETQYF. Here is the DNA: TGTGCCAGCAGTTCGACTAGCGGTGCCCAAGAGACCCAGTACTTC.